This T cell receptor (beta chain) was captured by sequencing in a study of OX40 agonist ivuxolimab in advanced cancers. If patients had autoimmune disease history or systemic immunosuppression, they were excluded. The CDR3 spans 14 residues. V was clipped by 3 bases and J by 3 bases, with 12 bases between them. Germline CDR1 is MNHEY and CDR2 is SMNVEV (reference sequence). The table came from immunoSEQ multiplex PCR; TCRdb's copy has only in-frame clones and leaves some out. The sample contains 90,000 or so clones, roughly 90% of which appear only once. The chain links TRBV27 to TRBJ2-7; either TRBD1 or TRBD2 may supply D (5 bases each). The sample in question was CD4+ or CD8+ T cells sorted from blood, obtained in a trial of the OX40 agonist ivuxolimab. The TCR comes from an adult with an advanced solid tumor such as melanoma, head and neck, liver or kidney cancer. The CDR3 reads CASSFGTEIYEQYF. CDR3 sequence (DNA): TGTGCCAGCAGTTTTGGGACGGAGATCTACGAGCAGTACTTC.